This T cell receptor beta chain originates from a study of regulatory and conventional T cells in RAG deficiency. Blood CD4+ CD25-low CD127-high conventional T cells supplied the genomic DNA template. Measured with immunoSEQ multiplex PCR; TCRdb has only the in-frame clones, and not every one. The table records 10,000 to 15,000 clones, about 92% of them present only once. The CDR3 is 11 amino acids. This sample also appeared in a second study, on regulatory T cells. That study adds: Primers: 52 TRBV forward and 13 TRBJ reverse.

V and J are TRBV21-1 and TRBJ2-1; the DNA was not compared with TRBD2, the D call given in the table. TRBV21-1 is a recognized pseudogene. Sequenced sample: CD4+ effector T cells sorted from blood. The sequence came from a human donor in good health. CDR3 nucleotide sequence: TGTGCCAGCGATATAGGAGGTTCGCAGTTCTTC. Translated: CASDIGGSQFF.